This T cell receptor beta chain was observed in a study of blood T cell repertoires in COVID-19. Study-level background: Acute and convalescent COVID-19 samples came from the United States, Italy and Spain.

Repertoires were generated with immunoSEQ multiplex PCR, while TCRdb's copy carries only in-frame clones and drops some. The top ten hold 4.5% of the sample, which has roughly 100,000 clones, approximately 84% seen once. This CDR3 has 14 residues. V is TRBV21-1 and J is TRBJ1-2. TRBV21-1 corresponds to a pseudogene. The clonotype comes from a human donor in a cohort sampled during active COVID-19. Sequenced sample: peripheral blood. The CDR3 DNA follows: TGTGCCAGCAGCAACCCCCTTCCCCCTTATGGCTACACCTTC. Translating gives CASSNPLPPYGYTF.